This T cell receptor beta chain derives from a study of T cell responses to AZD1222 COVID-19 vaccine. The germline V gene has CDR1 SNHLY and CDR2 FYNNEI. V lost 8 bases, J lost 6 bases, and 14 bases lay in between. This CDR3 has 13 residues. Profiled with immunoSEQ multiplex PCR; TCRdb holds only in-frame clones, not every one. The data hold approximately 130,000 clones, with over 85% observed a single time. V and J are TRBV2 and TRBJ1-5, with D uncertain. The sequence was collected from an adult in good health. This sample comprised peripheral blood, obtained on day 0 of AZD1222 vaccination. CDR3 loop: CASGLAAGQPQHF. In nucleotides, the CDR3 is TGTGCCAGCGGCTTGGCAGCCGGTCAGCCCCAGCATTTT.